This TCR beta chain comes out of a study of T cells expressing NK-cell markers. Study information: CD3+CD56+NKG2C+, CD3+CD56+NKG2C- and CD3+CD56-NKG2C+ T cells, once sorted, supplied the TCR beta repertoires. Findings of the study overall: These clonotypes additionally ranked first within the CD3+CD56-NKG2C+ fraction of four donors. HCMV specificity of the expanded NKG2C+ T cell clones stayed unclear.

The CDR3 consists of 16 residues. Germline-derived CDR1 and CDR2 are SGHRS and YFSETQ. Comments on this clonotype: Its antigen is undetermined.

Scientists made TCR beta cDNA using 5'RACE template switching with UMIs. TCRdb re-analyzed the 5' RACE reads; it lists each CDR3 protein once, without DNA. The sample data list approximately 440,000 distinct CDR3 sequences. V gene TRBV5-1 combines with J gene TRBJ2-5; TCRdb outputs TRBD1, but without DNA this stays unchecked. The sample comprised blood T cells: a sorted CD56 or NKG2C T cell subset, CD4+ or CD8+ T cells, or bulk PBMC T cells (not recorded which). The source of this sequence is a woman aged 50 to 65 in good health. CDR3 sequence: CASSFKTGTGRETQYF.